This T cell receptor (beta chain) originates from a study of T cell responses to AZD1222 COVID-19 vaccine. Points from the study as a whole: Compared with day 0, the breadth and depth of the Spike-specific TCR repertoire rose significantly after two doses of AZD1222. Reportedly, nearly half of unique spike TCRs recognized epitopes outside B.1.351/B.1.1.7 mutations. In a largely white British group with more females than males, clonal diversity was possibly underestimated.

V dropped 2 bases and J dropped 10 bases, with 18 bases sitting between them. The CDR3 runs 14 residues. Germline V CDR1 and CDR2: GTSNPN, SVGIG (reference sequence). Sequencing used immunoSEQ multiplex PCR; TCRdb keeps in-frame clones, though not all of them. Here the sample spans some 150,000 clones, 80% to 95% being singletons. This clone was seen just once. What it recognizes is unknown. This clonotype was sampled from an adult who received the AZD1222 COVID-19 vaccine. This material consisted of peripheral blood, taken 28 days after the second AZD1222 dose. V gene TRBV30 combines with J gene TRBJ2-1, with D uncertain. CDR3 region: CAWSRYDQPIEQFF. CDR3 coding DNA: TGTGCCTGGAGTCGTTACGATCAACCGATCGAGCAGTTCTTC.